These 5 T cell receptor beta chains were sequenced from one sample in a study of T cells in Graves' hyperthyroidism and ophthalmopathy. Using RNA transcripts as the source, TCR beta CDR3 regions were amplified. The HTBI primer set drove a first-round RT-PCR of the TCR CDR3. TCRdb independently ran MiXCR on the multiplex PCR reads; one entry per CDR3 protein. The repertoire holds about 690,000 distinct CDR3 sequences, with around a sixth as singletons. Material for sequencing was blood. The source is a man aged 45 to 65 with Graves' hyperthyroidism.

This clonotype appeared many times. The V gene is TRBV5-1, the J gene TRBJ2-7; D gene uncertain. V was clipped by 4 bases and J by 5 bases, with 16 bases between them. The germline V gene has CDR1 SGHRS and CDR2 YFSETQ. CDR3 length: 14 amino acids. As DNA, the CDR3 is TGCGCCAGCAGCCCTCGACGGTCATTCCACGAGCAGTACTTC. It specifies CASSPRRSFHEQYF.

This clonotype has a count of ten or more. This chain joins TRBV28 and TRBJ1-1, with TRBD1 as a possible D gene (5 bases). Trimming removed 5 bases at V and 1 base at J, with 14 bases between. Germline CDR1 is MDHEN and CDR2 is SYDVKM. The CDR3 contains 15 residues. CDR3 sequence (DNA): TGTGCCAGCAGTGTATACTTTGGGGCGAACACTGAAGCTTTCTTT. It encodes CASSVYFGANTEAFF.

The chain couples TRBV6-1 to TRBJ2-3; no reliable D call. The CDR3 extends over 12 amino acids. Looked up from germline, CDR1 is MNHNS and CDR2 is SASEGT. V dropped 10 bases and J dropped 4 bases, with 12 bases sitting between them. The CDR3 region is CATSPLSDTQYF. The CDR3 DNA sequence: TGTGCCACGTCTCCGCTTTCAGATACGCAGTATTTT.

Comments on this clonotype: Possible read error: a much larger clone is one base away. Here the CDR3 DNA reads TGTGCCAGCAGCCGAAGCCTAGCCAGCGACATTCAGTACTTC. This gives the protein CASSRSLASDIQYF. The chain combines TRBV3-1 with TRBJ2-4; possibly TRBD2 for D (5 bases). The CDR3 has 14 residues. The germline V and J ends were trimmed by 4 bases and 8 bases, with 15 bases remaining between them. Germline lookup yields CDR1 LGHDT and CDR2 YNNKEL (reference sequence).

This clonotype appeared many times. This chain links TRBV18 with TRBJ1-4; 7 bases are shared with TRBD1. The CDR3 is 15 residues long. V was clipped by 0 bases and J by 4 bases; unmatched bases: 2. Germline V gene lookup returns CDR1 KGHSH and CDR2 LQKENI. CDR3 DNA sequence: TGTGCCAGCTCACCACCGGGACAGCGTAATGAAAAACTGTTTTTT. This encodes CASSPPGQRNEKLFF.